The next 2 T cell receptor beta chains were all read from a single sample in a study of blood T cell repertoires in COVID-19. TCRdb keeps only in-frame clones here, not all; method: immunoSEQ multiplex PCR. The sample records a few hundred thousand clones, around 87% being singletons. The specimen sequenced was PBMCs or T cells enriched from blood (not recorded which). The receptors shown here come from a man in his forties or fifties in a cohort exposed to, infected with or recovered from COVID-19 (not recorded which).

V and J are TRBV5-1 and TRBJ2-1; 9 bases map to TRBD1. Germline CDR1 reads SGHRS; CDR2 reads YFSETQ. This CDR3 comprises 18 residues. The V and J ends lost 4 bases and 1 base, in that order; junction bases with no gene match: 12. The CDR3 is CASSPTWDRAKSYNEQFF. The CDR3 DNA reads as TGCGCCAGCAGCCCCACTTGGGACAGGGCGAAGTCCTACAATGAGCAGTTCTTC.

The rearrangement links TRBV30 to TRBJ1-3; D gene uncertain. The CDR3 spans 11 residues. With 2 bases removed from V and 4 bases from J, the gap between germline ends came to 3 bases. Germline assignment: CDR1 GTSNPN and CDR2 SVGIG (reference sequence). The CDR3 coding sequence is TGTGCCTGGAGTCAGGGAAACACCATATATTTT. Amino acids: CAWSQGNTIYF. Full variable domain (missing parts from reference TRBV30 and TRBJ1-3): SQTIHQWPATLVQPVGSPLSLECTVEGTSNPNLYWYRQAAGRGLQLLFYSVGIGQISSEVPQNLSASRPQDRQFILSSKKLLLSDSGFYLCAWSQGNTIYFGEGSWLTVV.